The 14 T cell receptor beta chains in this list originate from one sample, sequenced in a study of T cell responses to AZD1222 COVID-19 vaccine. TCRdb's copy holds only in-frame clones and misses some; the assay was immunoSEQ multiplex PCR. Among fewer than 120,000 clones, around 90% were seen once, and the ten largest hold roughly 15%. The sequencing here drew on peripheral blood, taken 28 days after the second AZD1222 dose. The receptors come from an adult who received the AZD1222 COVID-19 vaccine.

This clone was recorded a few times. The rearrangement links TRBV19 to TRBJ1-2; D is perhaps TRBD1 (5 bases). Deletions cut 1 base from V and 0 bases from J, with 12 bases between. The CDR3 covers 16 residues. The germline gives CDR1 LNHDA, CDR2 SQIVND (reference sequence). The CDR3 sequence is CASSIGDLSANYGYTF. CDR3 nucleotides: TGTGCCAGTAGTATAGGGGACCTTTCCGCTAACTATGGCTACACCTTC.

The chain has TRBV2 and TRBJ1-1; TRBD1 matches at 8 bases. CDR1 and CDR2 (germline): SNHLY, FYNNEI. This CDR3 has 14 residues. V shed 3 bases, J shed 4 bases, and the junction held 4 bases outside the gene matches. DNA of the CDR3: TGTGCCAGCAGTGACAGACAGGGGATCACTGAAGCTTTCTTT. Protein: CASSDRQGITEAFF.

The CDR3 loop is CASSLASGGGAFF. CDR3 coding DNA: TGTGCCAGCAGTTTAGCTTCAGGGGGAGGAGCTTTCTTT. The chain couples TRBV12-3 or TRBV12-4 to TRBJ1-1; 7 bases fit TRBD1. J was trimmed by 10 bases and V by 0 bases; bases with no gene match: 5. The length of the CDR3 is 13 residues.

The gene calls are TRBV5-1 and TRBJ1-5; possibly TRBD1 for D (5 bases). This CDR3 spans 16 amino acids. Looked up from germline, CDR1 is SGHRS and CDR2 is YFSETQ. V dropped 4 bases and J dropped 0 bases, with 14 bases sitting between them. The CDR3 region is CASSPGNIYSNQPQHF. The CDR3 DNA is TGCGCCAGCAGCCCAGGGAACATTTATAGCAATCAGCCCCAGCATTTT.

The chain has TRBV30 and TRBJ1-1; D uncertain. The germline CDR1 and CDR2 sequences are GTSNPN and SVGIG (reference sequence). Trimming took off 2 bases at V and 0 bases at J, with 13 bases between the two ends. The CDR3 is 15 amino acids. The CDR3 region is CAWSRQVTMNTEAFF. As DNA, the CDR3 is TGTGCCTGGAGTCGGCAGGTAACCATGAACACTGAAGCTTTCTTT.

CDR3 residues: CASRDRGRGDQPQHF. The CDR3 bases are TGTGCCAGTAGGGACAGGGGGCGCGGCGATCAGCCCCAGCATTTT. This chain joins TRBV19 and TRBJ1-5; 11 bases line up with TRBD1. Germline V CDR1 and CDR2: LNHDA, SQIVND (reference sequence). The junction had 6 bases not matched to a gene; V was cut back by 6 bases and J by 5 bases. The CDR3 spans 15 residues.

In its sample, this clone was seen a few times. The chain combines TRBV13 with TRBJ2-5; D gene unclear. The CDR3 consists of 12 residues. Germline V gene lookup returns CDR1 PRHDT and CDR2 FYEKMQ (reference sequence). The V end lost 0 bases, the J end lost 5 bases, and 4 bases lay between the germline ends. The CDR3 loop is CASSLGWETQYF. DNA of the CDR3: TGTGCCAGCAGCTTAGGCTGGGAGACCCAGTACTTC.

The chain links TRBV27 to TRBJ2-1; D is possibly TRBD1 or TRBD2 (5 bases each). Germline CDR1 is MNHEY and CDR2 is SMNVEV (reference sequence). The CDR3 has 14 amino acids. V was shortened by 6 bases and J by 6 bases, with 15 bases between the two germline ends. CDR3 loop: CASSLPGTINEQFF. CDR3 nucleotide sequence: TGTGCCAGCAGCCTTCCCGGGACCATCAATGAGCAGTTCTTC.

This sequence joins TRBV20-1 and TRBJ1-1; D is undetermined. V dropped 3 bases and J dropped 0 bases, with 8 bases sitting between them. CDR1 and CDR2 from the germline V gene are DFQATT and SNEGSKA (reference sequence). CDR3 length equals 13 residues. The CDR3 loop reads CSASSQMNTEAFF. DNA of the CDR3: TGCAGTGCTAGTTCACAGATGAACACTGAAGCTTTCTTT.

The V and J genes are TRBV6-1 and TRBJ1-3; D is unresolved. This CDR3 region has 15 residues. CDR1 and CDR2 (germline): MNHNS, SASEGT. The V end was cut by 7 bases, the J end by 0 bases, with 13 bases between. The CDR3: CASKSVHFSGNTIYF. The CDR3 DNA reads TGTGCCAGCAAATCGGTCCACTTCTCTGGAAACACCATATATTTT.

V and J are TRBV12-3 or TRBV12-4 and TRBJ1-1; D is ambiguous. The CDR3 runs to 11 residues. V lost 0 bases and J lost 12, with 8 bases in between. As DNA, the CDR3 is TGTGCCAGCAGTTTAGCGGTGGGAACTTTCTTT. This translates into CASSLAVGTFF.

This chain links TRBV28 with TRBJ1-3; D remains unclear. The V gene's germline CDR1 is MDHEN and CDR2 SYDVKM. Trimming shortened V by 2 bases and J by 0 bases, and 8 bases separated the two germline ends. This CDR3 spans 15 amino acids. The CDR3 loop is CASSLRTASGNTIYF. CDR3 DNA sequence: TGTGCCAGCAGTTTAAGGACTGCCTCTGGAAACACCATATATTTT.

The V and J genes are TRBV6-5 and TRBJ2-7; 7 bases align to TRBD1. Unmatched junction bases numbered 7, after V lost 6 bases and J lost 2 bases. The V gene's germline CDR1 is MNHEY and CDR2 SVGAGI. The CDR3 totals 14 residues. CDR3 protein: CASRGTEGTYEQYF. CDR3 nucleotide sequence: TGTGCCAGCAGGGGGACAGAAGGGACCTACGAGCAGTACTTC.

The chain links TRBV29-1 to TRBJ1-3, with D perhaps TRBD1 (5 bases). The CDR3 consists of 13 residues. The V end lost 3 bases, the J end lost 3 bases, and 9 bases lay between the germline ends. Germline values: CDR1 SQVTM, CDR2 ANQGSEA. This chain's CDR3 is CSVDVGVGNTIYF. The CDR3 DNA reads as TGCAGCGTTGACGTAGGGGTTGGAAACACCATATATTTT. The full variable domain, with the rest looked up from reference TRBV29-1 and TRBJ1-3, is SAVISQKPSRDICQRGTSLTIQCQVDSQVTMMFWYRQQPGQSLTLIATANQGSEATYESGFVIDKFPISRPNLTFSTLTVSNMSPEDSSIYLCSVDVGVGNTIYFGEGSWLTVV.